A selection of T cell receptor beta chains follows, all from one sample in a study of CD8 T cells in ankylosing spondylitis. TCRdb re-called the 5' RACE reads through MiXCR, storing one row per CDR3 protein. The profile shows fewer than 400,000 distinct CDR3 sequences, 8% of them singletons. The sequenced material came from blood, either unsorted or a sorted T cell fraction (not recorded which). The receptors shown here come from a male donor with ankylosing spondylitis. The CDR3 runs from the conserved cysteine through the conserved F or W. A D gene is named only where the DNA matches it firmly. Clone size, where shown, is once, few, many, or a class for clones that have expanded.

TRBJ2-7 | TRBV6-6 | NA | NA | TGCACAGATTGCGTGGGGTGGTCCTACGAGCAGTACTTC | CTDCVGWSYEQYF
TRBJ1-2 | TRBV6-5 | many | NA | TGTGCCAGCAGTTACTCGAGAGGAGCGGATGGCTACACCTTC | CASSYSRGADGYTF
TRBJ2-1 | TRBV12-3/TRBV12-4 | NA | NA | TGTGCCAGCAGGGGGAATTGGGGCAATGAGCAGTTCTTC | CASRGNWGNEQFF
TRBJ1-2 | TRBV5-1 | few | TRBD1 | TGCGCCAGCAGCCCGTTTGGACAGGGCCTCAATGGCTACACCTTC | CASSPFGQGLNGYTF
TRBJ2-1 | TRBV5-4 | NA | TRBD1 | TGTGCCAGCAGTGCCGGGACAGGGACCCATTTTCCGTTCTTC | CASSAGTGTHFPFF
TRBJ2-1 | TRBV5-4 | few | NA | TGTGCCAGCAGCCGGGCGGTTTACAATGAGCAGTTCTTC | CASSRAVYNEQFF
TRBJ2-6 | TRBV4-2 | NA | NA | TGTGCCAGCAGCCAAGAGGGGCCCCTATCTGGGGCCAACGTCCTGACTTTC | CASSQEGPLSGANVLTF
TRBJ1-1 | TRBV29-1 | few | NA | TGCAGCGTTGAAGATCCAAACAGGGTTGTTTCCACTGAAGCTTTCTTT | CSVEDPNRVVSTEAFF
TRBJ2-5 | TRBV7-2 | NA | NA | TGTGCCAGCAGCTTAGCGCCAGGGGGGTATCGGGAGACCCAGTACTTC | CASSLAPGGYRETQYF
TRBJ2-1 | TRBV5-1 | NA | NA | TGCGCCAGCAGCTTTACTAGCTCGGACAATGAGCAGTTCTTC | CASSFTSSDNEQFF
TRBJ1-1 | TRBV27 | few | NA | TGTGCCAGCAGTTCCCCCATCCGGGATACAAACACTGAAGCTTTCTTT | CASSSPIRDTNTEAFF
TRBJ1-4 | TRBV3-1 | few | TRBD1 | TGTGCCAGCAGCCAAGATGGGACAGGGTGGGAAAAACTGTTTTTT | CASSQDGTGWEKLFF
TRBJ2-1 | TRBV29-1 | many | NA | TGCAGCGTTGAGAGGATCTACAATGAGCAGTTCTTC | CSVERIYNEQFF
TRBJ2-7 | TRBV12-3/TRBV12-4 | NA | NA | TGTGCCAGCATGGCTGGAAGCCTTGACGAGCAGTACTTC | CASMAGSLDEQYF
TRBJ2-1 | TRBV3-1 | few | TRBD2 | TGTGCCAGCAGCCCGATAGCGGGAGGCCTCTACAATGAGCAGTTCTTC | CASSPIAGGLYNEQFF
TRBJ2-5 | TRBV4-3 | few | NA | TGCGCCAGCAGCCAAGCGGTAGGGGGAGGGCCATACGGGACCCAGTACTTC | CASSQAVGGGPYGTQYF
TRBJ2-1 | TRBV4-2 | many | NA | TGTGCCAGCAGCCAGGTGGACTACAATGAGCAGTTCTTC | CASSQVDYNEQFF
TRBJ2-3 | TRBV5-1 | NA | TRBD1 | TGCGCCAGCAGCAAGGACAGGGGTGCGGGTACGCAGTATTTT | CASSKDRGAGTQYF
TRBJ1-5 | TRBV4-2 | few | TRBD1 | TGTGCCAGCAGCCACACAGGGGGCGATCAGCCCCAGCATTTT | CASSHTGGDQPQHF
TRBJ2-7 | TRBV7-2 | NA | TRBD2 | TGTGCCAGCAGCTTATTTCGGGGACTAGCGGGAGAGCAGTACTTC | CASSLFRGLAGEQYF
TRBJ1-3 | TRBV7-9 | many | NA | TGTGCCAGCAGCTTATGGCAGGACTCTGGAAACACCATATATTTT | CASSLWQDSGNTIYF
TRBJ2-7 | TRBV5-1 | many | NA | TGCGCCAGCAGCCCGAATCCGGGGGGCGCCTCCTACGAGCAGTACTTC | CASSPNPGGASYEQYF
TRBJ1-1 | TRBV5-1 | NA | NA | TGCGCCAGCAGCTTGGCCGCGGGGAGCGAAGCTTTCTTT | CASSLAAGSEAFF
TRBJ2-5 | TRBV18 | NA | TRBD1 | TGTGCCAGCTCACCCGGGACAGGGGCGGAGACCCAGTACTTC | CASSPGTGAETQYF
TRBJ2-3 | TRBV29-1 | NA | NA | TGCAGCGTTGACGAAAGCGGGTCTAGCACAGATACGCAGTATTTT | CSVDESGSSTDTQYF
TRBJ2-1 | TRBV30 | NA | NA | TGTGCCTGGAGCCCGGGACTCCCGACCGCTTACAATGAGCAGTTCTTC | CAWSPGLPTAYNEQFF
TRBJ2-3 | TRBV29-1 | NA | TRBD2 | TGCAGCGTTGGTCCCTTAAAGACTAGCGGGAGGGCAGATACGCAATATTTT | CSVGPLKTSGRADTQYF
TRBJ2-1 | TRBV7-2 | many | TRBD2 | TGTGCCAGCAGCTTAACTAGCGGCCTCTCCTACAATGAGCAGTTCTTC | CASSLTSGLSYNEQFF